This T cell receptor (beta chain) was sequenced in a study of T cells in Graves' hyperthyroidism and ophthalmopathy. Trimming left V 3 bases short and J 0 bases short, with 12 bases between. CDR1 SGHRS and CDR2 YFSETQ come from the germline V gene. This CDR3 comprises 15 residues. This clonotype was observed at least ten times. The TCR beta CDR3 regions underwent amplification using RNA transcripts as the source. Primed by the HTBI set, a first-round RT-PCR was run on the TCR CDR3. TCRdb fed the multiplex PCR reads into MiXCR, producing one record per CDR3 protein. Seen here are about 350,000 distinct CDR3 sequences, approximately 15% observed once, and the top ten hold under 30%.

The sample taken for sequencing was blood. The chain uses TRBV5-1 and TRBJ1-1; D not certain. The receptor comes from a woman aged 25 to 39 with Graves' hyperthyroidism. DNA of the CDR3: TGCGCCAGCAGCTCAACCAGGAGCATGAACACTGAAGCTTTCTTT. Translation gives CASSSTRSMNTEAFF.